This TCR beta chain was captured by sequencing in a study of T cells in Graves' hyperthyroidism and ophthalmopathy. General study results and limits: Researchers found most expanded thyroid clonotypes above 0.001 in blood as well.

In this sample, this clonotype turned up a few times. The antigen is undetermined. It was RNA transcripts that yielded the amplified TCR beta CDR3 regions. Using the HTBI primer set, a first-round RT-PCR was run on the TCR CDR3. TCRdb independently ran MiXCR on the multiplex PCR reads; one entry per CDR3 protein. The sample contains about half a million distinct CDR3 sequences, about 16% of which appear only once. Sample: blood. This receptor was identified in a woman aged 25 to 39 with Graves' ophthalmopathy.

The CDR3, as DNA: TGCAGCGTTGGGGATGAGCAGTTCTTC. Protein product: CSVGDEQFF. The chain carries TRBV29-1 and TRBJ2-1; no reliable D call. The germline V gene has CDR1 SQVTM and CDR2 ANQGSEA. CDR3 length: 9 residues. Trimming pared 4 bases from V and 8 bases from J, leaving 3 bases between.